This TCR beta chain stems from a study of monozygotic twins with inflammatory bowel disease. Study outcomes and limitations: Whereas healthy co-twins had higher TCRbeta diversity (inverse Simpson), IBD patients had lower diversity. Twins classed as concordant or discordant showed no difference in repertoire similarity, possibly from limited power. Other individuals had fewer clonotypes in common with IBD patients than with healthy twins, especially with disease activity.

TCRdb re-called the 5' RACE reads and catalogs CDR3 proteins one per entry, DNA excluded. This table lists a few hundred thousand distinct CDR3 sequences. Germline lookup yields CDR1 MNHEY and CDR2 SMNVEV (reference sequence). There are 16 residues in the CDR3. As regards this clonotype: Its antigen is not identified.

The rearrangement joins TRBV27 to TRBJ2-5; the D gene TCRdb calls, TRBD1, cannot be checked with no DNA. This receptor was obtained from a human donor with ulcerative colitis or Crohn's disease, or a healthy co-twin of an affected twin (not recorded which). The sample taken for sequencing was blood. CDR3 sequence reads: CASTSSGTGYSETQYF.